The following is a T cell receptor (beta chain) sequence with its context. The data are from a study of shared clonotypes between healthy human individuals. Repertoires were generated with immunoSEQ multiplex PCR, while TCRdb's copy carries only in-frame clones and drops some. The repertoire holds roughly 2 million clones, with 85% to 95% as singletons. Trimming cost V 9 bases and J 5 bases, with 17 bases left between them. CDR3 length: 14 residues. Germline V lookup: CDR1 MNHNS, CDR2 SASEGT. The sequence was obtained from a man aged 18 to 29 in good health. This sequence joins TRBV6-1 and TRBJ2-1; possible D gene TRBD1, 5 bases. The specimen sequenced was naive CD4+ T cells sorted from blood. As to subset: CD45RA+ positively selected. The chain's CDR3 is CASARVLAHNEQFF. The CDR3 coding sequence is TGTGCCAGTGCCAGGGTGCTCGCCCACAATGAGCAGTTCTTC.